A single sample gave rise to the 20 T cell receptor beta chains below, sequenced in a study of technical replicates of blood from several donors. TCRdb keeps only in-frame clones here, not all; method: immunoSEQ multiplex PCR. The sample lists roughly 40,000 clones; around 96% were seen once. Sequenced input: T cells isolated from PBMCs. Every receptor here comes from a human donor in good health.

The gene calls are TRBV5-1 and TRBJ1-1; 9 positions match TRBD1. The CDR3 runs to 15 residues. J was trimmed by 5 bases and V by 4 bases; bases with no gene match: 9. Germline CDR1 and CDR2: SGHRS and YFSETQ. As DNA, the CDR3 is TGCGCCAGCAGCACAGAAACAGGGGGCAGGACTGAAGCTTTCTTT. This encodes CASSTETGGRTEAFF.

The rearrangement uses TRBV27 and TRBJ2-7; D possibly corresponds to TRBD1 (5 bases). In germline, CDR1 is MNHEY, CDR2 SMNVEV (reference sequence). The V gene lost 2 bases and the J gene lost 2 bases, with 10 bases spanning the gap. The CDR3 has 14 amino acids. The CDR3 spells CASSLGRVPYEQYF. CDR3 coding DNA: TGTGCCAGCAGTTTAGGCAGGGTTCCCTACGAGCAGTACTTC.

V gene TRBV2 combines with J gene TRBJ1-5; a weak D match, TRBD1 (5 bases). CDR1 is SNHLY and CDR2 is FYNNEI in the germline V gene. V gave up 7 bases and J gave up 3 bases, with 13 bases separating them. The CDR3 is 14 amino acids. DNA of the CDR3: TGTGCCAGCAATCAAGACAGATACAATCAGCCCCAGCATTTT. It is translated as CASNQDRYNQPQHF.

This chain's CDR3 is CASSVGIGLGTGGYEQYF. CDR3 sequence (DNA): TGTGCCAGCAGCGTAGGAATAGGCCTAGGGACAGGGGGCTACGAGCAGTACTTC. J is TRBJ2-7 and V is TRBV9; the match to TRBD1 covers 11 bases. The CDR3 covers 18 residues. Germline V CDR1 and CDR2: SGDLS, YYNGEE. Trimming at V came to 0 bases and at J to 3 bases, leaving 11 bases not matched to a gene.

The chain employs TRBV9 and TRBJ2-7, with 12 nucleotides matching TRBD2. This CDR3 region has 14 residues. Trimming at V came to 4 bases and at J to 4 bases, leaving 3 bases not matched to a gene. The germline gives CDR1 SGDLS, CDR2 YYNGEE. CDR3 DNA sequence: TGTGCCAGCAGCCCAGGGACTAGCGGGTACGAGCAGTACTTC. Translating it yields CASSPGTSGYEQYF.

This chain connects TRBV11-2 to TRBJ1-1; possibly TRBD1 for D (6 bases). The CDR3 totals 13 residues. Trimming shortened V by 0 bases and J by 10 bases, and 12 bases separated the two germline ends. Germline assignment: CDR1 SGHAT and CDR2 FQNNGV. CDR3 in DNA: TGTGCCAGCAGCTTAGAACAGGGTCAACCAGCTTTCTTT. The encoded protein is CASSLEQGQPAFF.

The J gene is TRBJ2-7, the V gene TRBV28, with a tentative D call TRBD2 (6 bases). Germline CDR1 is MDHEN and CDR2 is SYDVKM. The ends were cut back, 6 bases at V and 3 bases at J, with 15 bases in the middle. CDR3 length: 14 residues. This chain's CDR3 is CASSRPGGSYEQYF. The DNA for the CDR3 is TGTGCCAGCAGCCGCCCCGGAGGGAGCTACGAGCAGTACTTC.

V usage is TRBV7-9 and J usage is TRBJ2-7; the match to TRBD1 covers 8 bases. This CDR3 region has 16 residues. Germline CDR1 and CDR2: SEHNR and FQNEAQ (reference sequence). The V gene end was trimmed by 1 base and the J gene end by 7 bases; junction bases not matched to a gene: 12. This CDR3 reads CASSLDPQGALEEQYF. The CDR3 coding sequence is TGTGCCAGCAGCTTAGATCCCCAGGGGGCTCTTGAAGAGCAGTACTTC.

The rearrangement links TRBV5-1 to TRBJ2-5; 8 bases agree with TRBD1. CDR1 and CDR2 from the germline V gene are SGHRS and YFSETQ. After removal of 4 bases from V and 4 bases from J, the junction contained 9 bases not matched to a gene. CDR3 length equals 15 residues. The CDR3 sequence is CASSHQRTGTETQYF. The CDR3 DNA reads as TGCGCCAGCAGCCACCAAAGGACAGGGACAGAGACCCAGTACTTC.

The V and J genes are TRBV5-6 and TRBJ1-4; D is possibly TRBD1 (5 bases). The germline CDR1 and CDR2 sequences are SGHDT and YYEEEE. The CDR3 covers 15 residues. The ends were cut back, 3 bases at V and 4 bases at J, with 13 bases in the middle. CDR3 bases: TGTGCCAGCAGCTGGGGCCCGGGGGATAATGAAAAACTGTTTTTT. As protein: CASSWGPGDNEKLFF.

The chain combines TRBV19 with TRBJ2-7; maybe TRBD1 (5 bases). The V and J ends lost 4 bases and 3 bases respectively, with 13 bases between them. Germline lookup yields CDR1 LNHDA and CDR2 SQIVND (reference sequence). The CDR3 contains 14 residues. CDR3 nucleotide sequence: TGTGCCAGTAGTAGATACGACAGCAACTACGAGCAGTACTTC. Translation: CASSRYDSNYEQYF.

In its sample, this clone was seen once. V gene TRBV5-1 combines with J gene TRBJ2-7; TRBD2 matches at 8 bases. Looked up from germline, CDR1 is SGHRS and CDR2 is YFSETQ. The trim removed 0 bases at V and 2 bases at J, leaving 4 bases unmatched. The CDR3 covers 15 residues. The CDR3 loop reads CASSLERESPYEQYF. The CDR3 DNA sequence: TGCGCCAGCAGCTTGGAGCGGGAGTCGCCCTACGAGCAGTACTTC.

This chain connects TRBV5-1 to TRBJ2-1; 14 bases are a match to TRBD2. J was trimmed by 4 bases and V by 3 bases; bases with no gene match: 15. The CDR3 consists of 20 residues. Germline CDR1 and CDR2: SGHRS and YFSETQ. The CDR3 DNA reads as TGCGCCAGCAGCTACTCCGGGACTAGCGGGAGAATAGGAATGTACAATGAGCAGTTCTTC. It translates to CASSYSGTSGRIGMYNEQFF.

This rearrangement joins TRBV18 to TRBJ2-7; tentatively, D is TRBD1 (6 bases). Germline CDR1 and CDR2: KGHSH and LQKENI. V lost 1 base and J 4 bases, leaving 8 bases between the germline ends. The CDR3 covers 13 residues. CDR3 loop: CASSPQGQYEQYF. The CDR3 coding sequence is TGTGCCAGCTCACCACAAGGACAGTACGAGCAGTACTTC.

The V and J genes are TRBV6-6 and TRBJ1-5; 11 positions match TRBD1. CDR1 and CDR2 from the germline V gene are MNHNY and SVGAGI (reference sequence). The CDR3 contains 13 residues. V gave up 10 bases and J gave up 4 bases; unmatched junction bases: 3. CDR3 loop: CATGQGANQPQHF. CDR3 coding DNA: TGTGCCACCGGACAGGGGGCTAATCAGCCCCAGCATTTT.

V usage is TRBV6-5 and J usage is TRBJ1-2; 7 nucleotides line up with TRBD1. This CDR3 is built from 15 residues. Germline CDR1 is MNHEY and CDR2 is SVGAGI. With 6 bases clipped from V and 3 bases from J, the junction kept 10 bases outside the gene matches. The CDR3 coding sequence is TGTGCCAGCAGACTCGACAGGGAGAGTGACTATGGCTACACCTTC. It encodes CASRLDRESDYGYTF.

This clone was seen a single time. This rearrangement joins TRBV4-1 to TRBJ1-1, with 8 bases that match TRBD1. V dropped 0 bases and J dropped 5; count of bases not matched to a gene: 2. The CDR3 sequence is 14 residues long. Germline CDR1 is MGHRA and CDR2 is YSYEKL. Here the CDR3 DNA reads TGCGCCAGCAGCCAAGATTACAGGGGGACTGAAGCTTTCTTT. It codes for CASSQDYRGTEAFF.

CDR3 protein: CASSLSGFQETQYF. CDR3 sequence (DNA): TGCGCCAGCAGCCTCTCGGGATTTCAAGAGACCCAGTACTTC. The genes are TRBV4-1 and TRBJ2-5, with D maybe TRBD2 (5 bases). Germline CDR1 and CDR2: MGHRA and YSYEKL. The CDR3 runs to 14 residues. Deletions cut 4 bases from V and 2 bases from J, with 11 bases between.

The J gene is TRBJ2-1, the V gene TRBV28, with a tentative D call TRBD2 (5 bases). Trimming shortened V by 5 bases and J by 6 bases, and 11 bases separated the two germline ends. Looked up from germline, CDR1 is MDHEN and CDR2 is SYDVKM. The CDR3 contains 13 residues. The CDR3 sequence: CASSISGLNEQFF. The CDR3 DNA sequence: TGTGCCAGCAGTATAAGCGGTCTCAATGAGCAGTTCTTC.

The chain employs TRBV28 and TRBJ2-1, with D unclear. The germline V and J ends were trimmed by 5 bases and 9 bases, with 17 bases remaining between them. CDR3 length: 14 residues. The germline V gene has CDR1 MDHEN and CDR2 SYDVKM. This CDR3 reads CASSDRMADIEQFF. The CDR3 DNA sequence: TGTGCCAGCAGTGATAGAATGGCCGACATTGAGCAGTTCTTC. Full variable domain (missing parts from reference TRBV28 and TRBJ2-1): DVKVTQSSRYLVKRTGEKVFLECVQDMDHENMFWYRQDPGLGLRLIYFSYDVKMKEKGDIPEGYSVSREKKERFSLILESASTNQTSMYLCASSDRMADIEQFFGPGTRLTVL.